These T cell receptor beta chains were read from a single sample in a study of T cell responses to AZD1222 COVID-19 vaccine. TCRdb's table, derived via immunoSEQ multiplex PCR, lists solely in-frame clones and lacks some. The sample shows 140,000 to 150,000 clones, around 87% of them seen only once. The input for sequencing was peripheral blood, taken on day 0 of AZD1222 vaccination. Receptors originate from an adult in good health. Both conserved end residues are part of each CDR3.

CDR3 length	V gene	J gene	CDR3 protein
15	TRBV5-1	TRBJ1-1	CASSSMDRGSTEAFF
17	TRBV30	TRBJ1-2	CAWSVRLQGPANYGYTF
18	TRBV5-4	TRBJ2-3	CASSLTIRTSRFPDTQYF
13	TRBV6-5	TRBJ2-7	CASSRYGALEQYF
15	TRBV9	TRBJ1-2	CASSATGTSLYGYTF
15	TRBV6-5	TRBJ2-1	CASRPTSGGFSEQFF
18	TRBV4-2	TRBJ1-3	CASSPGGQENSLGNTIYF
15	TRBV4-1	TRBJ1-4	CASSQVGGSSEKLFF
15	TRBV6-1	TRBJ2-2	CASSETASYTGELFF
13	TRBV7-9	TRBJ2-7	CASSLAGNYEQYF
12	TRBV7-6	TRBJ2-7	CASSPLGNQQYF
12	TRBV28	TRBJ1-1	CASSLGDSEAFF
15	TRBV6-2/TRBV6-3	TRBJ2-7	CASSQIREGGYEQYF
11	TRBV7-7	TRBJ2-2	CASGFKGELFF
13	TRBV28	TRBJ1-5	CAINRAINQPQHF
14	TRBV19	TRBJ1-1	CASSIVGAPTEAFF
13	TRBV18	TRBJ1-1	CASSPSQNTEAFF
15	TRBV5-6	TRBJ2-3	CASSYRTGRADTQYF
14	TRBV28	TRBJ2-5	CASSLLLYQETQYF
12	TRBV5-1	TRBJ1-1	CASSLKNTEAFF
17	TRBV10-2	TRBJ2-7	CASSDPGERDTLYEQYF
15	TRBV28	TRBJ2-3	CASSLIGGPTDTQYF
13	TRBV14	TRBJ1-2	CASSHGGNYGYTF
12	TRBV9	TRBJ2-5	CASSAQGETQYF
12	TRBV7-9	TRBJ2-1	CASKAGVNEQFF
14	TRBV5-1	TRBJ1-1	CASSSTPGVPEAFF
11	TRBV12-3/TRBV12-4	TRBJ2-2	CASGVAGELFF
15	TRBV2	TRBJ1-6	CASSPSRGLGSPLHF
14	TRBV10-1	TRBJ2-2	CASSEGGNTGELFF
14	TRBV2	TRBJ2-3	CASRNTQVTDTQYF
13	TRBV5-4	TRBJ1-1	CASSLDPYTEAFF
14	TRBV30	TRBJ2-6	CACSVRAVSNVLTF
14	TRBV27	TRBJ1-5	CASSIDSSNQPQHF
15	TRBV5-1	TRBJ2-3	CASSYQGDGTDTQYF
17	TRBV27	TRBJ2-1	CASSPGGGPSSYNEQFF
15	TRBV15	TRBJ1-3	CATSRDTGSGNTIYF
16	TRBV4-1	TRBJ1-6	CASSQAYPTRNSPLHF
15	TRBV27	TRBJ2-1	CASRLGGSSYNEQFF
14	TRBV2	TRBJ2-5	CASLPGAGKETQYF
11	TRBV3-1/TRBV3-2	TRBJ2-7	CASSHLEEQYF
15	TRBV5-1	TRBJ2-7	CASRPGTGVSYEQYF
13	TRBV27	TRBJ2-2	CASSTGDTGELFF
12	TRBV19	TRBJ2-7	CATRQGIHEQYF
14	TRBV7-3	TRBJ2-3	CASSLTHSTDTQYF
15	TRBV10-3	TRBJ2-7	CAISELQGREYEQYF
13	TRBV27	TRBJ2-7	CASSLWQGNEQYF
13	TRBV4-1	TRBJ2-3	CASRRTGEDTQYF